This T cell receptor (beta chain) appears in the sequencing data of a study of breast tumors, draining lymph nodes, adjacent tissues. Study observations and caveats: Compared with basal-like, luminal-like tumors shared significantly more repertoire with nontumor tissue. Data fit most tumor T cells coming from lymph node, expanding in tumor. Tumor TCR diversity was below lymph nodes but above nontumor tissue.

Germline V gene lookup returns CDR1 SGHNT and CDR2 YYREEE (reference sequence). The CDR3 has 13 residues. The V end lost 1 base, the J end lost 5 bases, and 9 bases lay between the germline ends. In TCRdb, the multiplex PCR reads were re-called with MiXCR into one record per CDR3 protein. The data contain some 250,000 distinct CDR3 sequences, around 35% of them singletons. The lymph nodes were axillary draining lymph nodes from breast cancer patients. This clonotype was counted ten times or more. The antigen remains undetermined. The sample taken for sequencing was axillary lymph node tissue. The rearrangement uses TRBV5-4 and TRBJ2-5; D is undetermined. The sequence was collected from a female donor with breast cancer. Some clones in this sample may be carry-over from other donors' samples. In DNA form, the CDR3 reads TGTGCCAGCAGCTTGTGGGTTGAGGAGACCCAGTACTTC. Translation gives CASSLWVEETQYF.